This T cell receptor (beta chain) was captured by sequencing in a study of T cells after yellow fever vaccination. Study-wide background: Low-cell-number fractions were prepared with SMART-Seq v4 Ultra Low Input. Study-wide results and limits: Repertoires obtained by FACS sorting could include abundant clonotypes that entered as contaminants from the bulk population. A large majority of primary-vaccination clones showed up again after the booster (approximately 96% CD4, approximately 90% CD8).

This clonotype came up a few times. As yet, its antigen is unknown. TCRdb independently ran MiXCR on the 5' RACE reads; one entry per CDR3 protein. The sample has more than 350,000 distinct CDR3 sequences; around 10% are singletons. With 8 bases removed from V and 0 bases from J, the gap between germline ends came to 8 bases. Germline CDR1 MNHEY, CDR2 SVGEGT. This CDR3 is built from 13 residues. The source material was PBMCs, sampled on the day of the first yellow fever vaccination. V and J are TRBV6-2 or TRBV6-3 and TRBJ1-3; the D is unclear. The TCR comes from a man aged 18 to 30 who received the YFV17D yellow fever vaccine. The CDR3, as DNA: TGTGCCAGCCGGCTGTTCTCTGGAAACACCATATATTTT. As protein: CASRLFSGNTIYF.